Each of the 18 T cell receptor beta chains below was sequenced from the same sample in a study of OX40 agonist ivuxolimab in advanced cancers. TCRdb keeps only in-frame clones here, not all; method: immunoSEQ multiplex PCR. The data contain 60,000 to 75,000 clones, about four fifths of them singletons. The sequences come from CD4+ or CD8+ T cells sorted from blood, collected in a trial of the OX40 agonist ivuxolimab. The receptors here all came from an adult with an advanced solid tumor such as melanoma, head and neck, liver or kidney cancer.

The chain employs TRBV18 and TRBJ1-2; D might be TRBD1 (5 bases). Germline CDR1 reads KGHSH; CDR2 reads LQKENI. V lost 4 bases and J lost 6, with 18 bases in between. The CDR3 extends over 15 amino acids. In DNA form, the CDR3 reads TGTGCCAGCTCACTACCGGGACTCCGGCAGGATGGCTACACCTTC. This encodes CASSLPGLRQDGYTF.

This chain links TRBV4-3 with TRBJ2-1; D ambiguous. Per germline, CDR1 LGHNA and CDR2 YSLEER. This CDR3 region has 12 residues. Trimming pared 3 bases from V and 4 bases from J, leaving 4 bases between. CDR3 nucleotides: TGCGCCAGCAGCCAGGGTTACAATGAGCAGTTCTTC. Translating gives CASSQGYNEQFF.

The V call is TRBV7-2, the J call TRBJ2-7, with TRBD2 matching over 10 bases. Germline assignment: CDR1 SGHTA and CDR2 FQGNSA. After removal of 5 bases from V and 7 bases from J, the junction contained 11 bases not matched to a gene. This CDR3 contains 15 residues. The CDR3 region is CASSGAGGPGREQYF. CDR3 DNA: TGTGCCAGCAGCGGAGCGGGGGGGCCGGGTCGGGAGCAGTACTTC. The full variable domain, its missing parts supplied by reference TRBV7-2 and TRBJ2-7, is GAGVSQSPSNKVTEKGKDVELRCDPISGHTALYWYRQSLGQGLEFLIYFQGNSAPDKSGLPSDRFSAERTGGSVSTLTIQRTQQEDSAVYLCASSGAGGPGREQYFGPGTRLTVT.

This clone showed up just a few times. This chain connects TRBV30 to TRBJ2-7; TRBD2 aligns across 8 bases. Germline V lookup: CDR1 GTSNPN, CDR2 SVGIG (reference sequence). V was pared by 3 bases and J by 2 bases, with 6 bases of the junction left unmatched. The CDR3 spans 14 residues. The CDR3 here is CAWRPGGGTYEQYF. The DNA for the CDR3 is TGTGCCTGGAGGCCTGGCGGGGGGACCTACGAGCAGTACTTC.

This chain uses TRBV7-2 with TRBJ1-3, with D hard to call. There are 15 residues in the CDR3. V lost 4 bases to trimming and J lost 0 bases, with 10 bases between them. Looked up from germline, CDR1 is SGHTA and CDR2 is FQGNSA. The CDR3 loop reads CASSSYLYSGNTIYF. CDR3 nucleotides: TGTGCCAGCAGCTCATATCTTTACTCTGGAAACACCATATATTTT.

In this sample, this clone turned up a few times. V is TRBV5-1 and J is TRBJ2-5, with TRBD2 matching over 13 bases. Germline V gene lookup returns CDR1 SGHRS and CDR2 YFSETQ. V lost 0 bases, J lost 4 bases, and 3 bases stayed unmatched. The CDR3 consists of 16 residues. The CDR3 loop is CASSLGLAGGGETQYF. Written as DNA, the CDR3 is TGCGCCAGCAGCTTGGGACTAGCGGGGGGTGGAGAGACCCAGTACTTC.

This chain uses TRBV9 with TRBJ2-5, with 14 positions matching TRBD2. The CDR3 loop spans 17 amino acids. Germline V gene data show CDR1 as SGDLS and CDR2 as YYNGEE. J was trimmed by 0 bases and V by 0 bases; bases with no gene match: 1. CDR3 sequence (DNA): TGTGCCAGCAGCGTAGGACTAGCGGGGGGGAACCAAGAGACCCAGTACTTC. Amino acids: CASSVGLAGGNQETQYF.

This sequence joins TRBV5-1 and TRBJ2-2; the match to TRBD2 covers 8 bases. The length of the CDR3 is 19 residues. V lost 1 base and J lost 0; bases outside the gene matches: 11. In germline, CDR1 is SGHRS, CDR2 YFSETQ. CDR3 in DNA: TGCGCCAGCAGCTTGAGCCCCCGGACTAGCTCCCCGAACACCGGGGAGCTGTTTTTT. It specifies CASSLSPRTSSPNTGELFF.

The sample holds a few counts of this clone. The CDR3 DNA reads TGTGCCAGTCGGCCGGGGCAGGGGGGTCAGCCCCAGCATTTT. Protein product: CASRPGQGGQPQHF. J is TRBJ1-5 and V is TRBV19, with TRBD1 matching 7 bases. This CDR3 contains 14 residues. V lost 8 bases to trimming and J lost 6 bases; unmatched junction nucleotides: 10. Germline values: CDR1 LNHDA, CDR2 SQIVND (reference sequence).

This chain uses TRBV23-1 with TRBJ2-2; D is possibly TRBD2 (7 bases). TRBV23-1 is designated an ORF whose function remains uncertain. V dropped 2 bases and J dropped 2 bases, with 24 bases sitting between them. The CDR3 loop spans 20 amino acids. CDR3 in DNA: TGCGCCAGCAGTCAACGGGGATGTGGGGGGGCTTGGGCAAACACCGGGGAGCTGTTTTTT. This translates into CASSQRGCGGAWANTGELFF.

J is TRBJ2-2 and V is TRBV19; D tentatively fits TRBD1 or TRBD2 (5 bases each). This CDR3 has 14 amino acids. V gave up 9 bases and J gave up 6 bases, with 17 bases separating them. Germline V gives CDR1 LNHDA, CDR2 SQIVND (reference sequence). The CDR3 is CASRPQQEAGELFF. CDR3 DNA: TGTGCCAGCCGACCCCAACAGGAGGCCGGGGAGCTGTTTTTT.

A remark on this clone: The same CDR3 arises from other DNA sequences in this sample as well. The gene calls are TRBV10-3 and TRBJ2-1, with D perhaps TRBD1 (6 bases). The CDR3 is 14 residues long. Germline CDR1 is ENHRY and CDR2 is SYGVKD. The germline V and J ends were trimmed by 7 bases and 7 bases, with 17 bases remaining between them. CDR3: CAITPAGDNNEQFF. DNA for the CDR3: TGTGCCATCACCCCTGCAGGGGATAATAATGAGCAGTTCTTC.

CDR3: CAWTRQANYGYTF. Here the CDR3 DNA reads TGTGCCTGGACGAGGCAGGCTAACTATGGCTACACCTTC. The chain is built from TRBV30 and TRBJ1-2; D gene unclear. There are 13 residues in the CDR3. Germline assignment: CDR1 GTSNPN and CDR2 SVGIG (reference sequence). V was clipped by 4 bases and J by 0 bases, with 9 bases between them.

The chain combines TRBV9 with TRBJ2-3; D perhaps matches TRBD1 (5 bases). The CDR3 covers 15 residues. V was clipped by 5 bases and J by 1 base, with 14 bases between them. Looked up from germline, CDR1 is SGDLS and CDR2 is YYNGEE. The CDR3 coding sequence is TGTGCCAGCAGTAGTACAGGTTCCCGCACAGATACGCAGTATTTT. Protein product: CASSSTGSRTDTQYF.

This clone was recorded only once. The J gene is TRBJ1-2, the V gene TRBV15, with unresolved D. There are 16 residues in the CDR3. In germline, CDR1 is LNHNV, CDR2 YYDKDF (reference sequence). The V end was cut by 1 base, the J end by 0 bases, with 12 bases between. For the CDR3, the DNA is TGTGCCACCAGCAGAGGGGGAGAGCTTCCTAACTATGGCTACACCTTC. As protein: CATSRGGELPNYGYTF. The full variable domain, in which reference TRBV15 and TRBJ1-2 provide the parts outside the CDR3, is DAMVIQNPRYQVTQFGKPVTLSCSQTLNHNVMYWYQQKSSQAPKLLFHYYDKDFNNEADTPDNFQSRRPNTSFCFLDIRSPGLGDTAMYLCATSRGGELPNYGYTFGSGTRLTVV.

This chain joins TRBV19 and TRBJ2-5; D might be TRBD1 or TRBD2, each matching 6 bases. CDR1 is LNHDA, CDR2 SQIVND, per germline (reference sequence). The V end was cut by 7 bases, the J end by 5 bases, with 17 bases between. The CDR3 runs to 14 residues. CDR3 nucleotide sequence: TGTGCCAGTACCCCAGAGGGGGGAAGGGAGACCCAGTACTTC. Protein sequence: CASTPEGGRETQYF.

This clone was recorded a few times. This chain joins TRBV19 and TRBJ2-1, with D perhaps matching TRBD2 (5 bases). Germline V CDR1 and CDR2: LNHDA, SQIVND (reference sequence). Trimming stripped 6 bases from V and 12 bases from J, with 18 bases between. The CDR3 is 13 amino acids. The CDR3 nucleotides read TGTGCCAGTAGCCCTTCCCCTCGGCGGGCGCAGTTCTTC. Translation: CASSPSPRRAQFF.

This clone has just a few counts. The chain carries TRBV18 and TRBJ2-5, with D possibly being TRBD1 (5 bases). Trimming removed 0 bases at V and 4 bases at J, with 9 bases between. The germline CDR1 and CDR2 sequences are KGHSH and LQKENI. The CDR3 contains 14 residues. The CDR3 DNA reads TGTGCCAGCTCACCACCGCTCAGGGCAGAGACCCAGTACTTC. It is translated as CASSPPLRAETQYF.